These 10 T cell receptor beta chains share one sample of origin, sequenced in a study of shared clonotypes between healthy human individuals. Assay: immunoSEQ multiplex PCR; the TCRdb copy retains only in-frame clones and omits some. Here the sample spans 2.5 million or so clones, approximately 92% being singletons. The sample taken for sequencing was naive CD4+ T cells sorted from blood. Subset given: CD45RA+ positively selected. These receptors were obtained from a young man in good health.

V is TRBV29-1 and J is TRBJ2-6; D perhaps matches TRBD2 (6 bases). V dropped 3 bases and J dropped 0 bases, with 9 bases sitting between them. The CDR3 covers 15 residues. Germline assignment: CDR1 SQVTM and CDR2 ANQGSEA. CDR3 sequence: CSVEGGSSGANVLTF. The DNA for the CDR3 is TGCAGCGTTGAGGGGGGATCCTCTGGGGCCAACGTCCTGACTTTC.

This chain connects TRBV18 to TRBJ1-4; D unresolved. CDR1 is KGHSH and CDR2 is LQKENI in the germline V gene. This CDR3 is 15 amino acids long. The germline V and J ends were trimmed by 6 bases and 3 bases, with 14 bases remaining between them. CDR3 in DNA: TGTGCCAGCTCCCGAGACATGTTCCCTAATGAAAAACTGTTTTTT. Its protein product is CASSRDMFPNEKLFF.

The V and J genes are TRBV7-2 and TRBJ1-4; 9 positions agree with TRBD1. After removal of 2 bases from V and 8 bases from J, the junction contained 3 bases not matched to a gene. The CDR3 has 14 residues. CDR1 and CDR2 from the germline V gene are SGHTA and FQGNSA. DNA for the CDR3: TGTGCCAGCAGCTTAAGGACAGGGGAAGAAAAACTGTTTTTT. Translating it yields CASSLRTGEEKLFF.

The table lists this clone with a count of one. The gene calls are TRBV28 and TRBJ2-5; 9 nucleotides agree with TRBD1. The J call may be in error: the DNA end matches TRBJ2-7 better. CDR1 and CDR2 from the germline V gene are MDHEN and SYDVKM. This CDR3 has 13 amino acids. The CDR3: CATLQGALGEQYF. The CDR3 nucleotides are TGTGCCACCCTACAGGGGGCTTTGGGCGAGCAGTACTTC.

In this sample, this clone turned up once. V and J are TRBV6-1 and TRBJ1-4, with D uncertain. This CDR3 is built from 14 residues. From germline, CDR1 is MNHNS and CDR2 SASEGT. V was cut by 5 bases and J by 0 bases, with 7 bases left in between. The CDR3: CASSRIATNEKLFF. CDR3 nucleotide sequence: TGTGCCAGCAGTCGGATTGCAACTAATGAAAAACTGTTTTTT.

In this sample, this clone turned up a few times. V gene TRBV7-9 combines with J gene TRBJ1-2, with TRBD1 identical over 8 bases. Germline-derived CDR1 and CDR2 are SEHNR and FQNEAQ (reference sequence). CDR3 length equals 14 residues. After removal of 3 bases from V and 8 bases from J, the junction contained 8 bases not matched to a gene. The CDR3 loop reads CASSLDREGGGYTF. As DNA, the CDR3 is TGTGCCAGCAGCTTGGACAGGGAAGGAGGAGGCTACACCTTC.

The J gene is TRBJ1-5, the V gene TRBV6-6, with D possibly matching TRBD1 (5 bases). Per the germline V gene, CDR1 is MNHNY and CDR2 is SVGAGI (reference sequence). This CDR3 spans 14 amino acids. The V end lost 6 bases, the J end lost 5 bases, and 14 bases lay between the germline ends. The CDR3 protein is CASRLLPGHQPQHF. The CDR3 DNA sequence: TGTGCCAGCAGGCTCTTACCGGGACATCAGCCCCAGCATTTT.

The V gene is TRBV5-1, the J gene TRBJ1-1; the D gene is possibly TRBD1 (5 bases). Trimming took 0 bases from V and 5 from J, leaving 11 bases between them. The CDR3 loop spans 14 amino acids. From germline, CDR1 is SGHRS and CDR2 YFSETQ. CDR3 sequence reads: CASSLGDQTTEAFF. The CDR3 DNA reads TGCGCCAGCAGCTTGGGGGACCAGACAACTGAAGCTTTCTTT.

Concerning this clone itself: The sample holds other DNA sequences that translate to the same CDR3. The CDR3 loop reads CASSEYLYGYTF. The CDR3 DNA reads TGTGCCAGCAGTGAATATCTCTATGGCTACACCTTC. This chain uses TRBV6-1 with TRBJ1-2; D not certain. The CDR3 totals 12 residues. V was pared by 2 bases and J by 4 bases, with 5 bases between. Germline CDR1 reads MNHNS; CDR2 reads SASEGT.

V and J are TRBV5-1 and TRBJ2-2; a weak D match, TRBD1 (6 bases). The V gene's germline CDR1 is SGHRS and CDR2 YFSETQ. The V end lost 5 bases, the J end lost 3 bases, and 11 bases lay between the germline ends. The CDR3 loop spans 14 amino acids. In nucleotides, the CDR3 is TGCGCCAGCAGTCAGGGGAGTGACACCGGGGAGCTGTTTTTT. Amino acids: CASSQGSDTGELFF.